The T cell receptor beta chain described here comes from a study of graft-versus-host responses after intestinal transplantation (dated by TCRdb to about 2021). Regarding the study in general: The transplants that recipients got were multivisceral, liver-intestinal, or isolated intestinal. Anti-thymocyte globulin induction was given to all recipients, followed by maintenance tacrolimus and steroids for approximately 3 years. Bulk TCR-beta CDR3 sequencing was used to track graft-versus-host and host-versus-graft alloreactive T cell clones in the graft, circulation and bone marrow after intestinal transplantation. To identify alloreactive clones, pre-transplant mixed lymphocyte reaction products were sequenced and then compared with unstimulated pre-transplant donor and recipient T cells. A cohort of 20 to 25 intestinal transplant recipients, including one retransplant, was enrolled, and a few patients lacking pretransplant specimens were excluded. Donor T cell macrochimerism was defined as a peak of at least 4% donor T cells among recipient peripheral blood mononuclear cells. Rather than being sequenced by the commercial service, samples from a few later patients were sequenced in-house on an Illumina MiSeq and processed with MiXCR.

The sample's time point label, in plain terms: cells obtained before transplantation from donor or recipient. CD3+CD4+ and CD3+CD8+ populations were FACS-sorted from unstimulated pre-transplant donor and recipient cells taken from spleen or lymph nodes. The full study reports these points: GvH clones were detected in recipient bone marrow, and some of these GvH clones were observed earlier in ileal mucosa or blood, consistent with an intestinal mucosal origin. Peak levels of circulating GvH clones were associated with declines in HvG clones early after transplant. Conclusions were limited by the relatively low number and heterogeneity of intestinal transplant patients. Patients with donor T cell macrochimerism had high GvH to HvG T cell clonal ratios in their allografts.

The library was built by means of the immunoSEQ multiplex PCR assay. In most patients, genomic DNA was isolated using the Qiagen DNeasy Blood and Tissue Kit and sent frozen to Adaptive Biotechnologies for TCR sequencing. Adaptive Biotechnologies carried out high-throughput TCR-beta CDR3 sequencing of genomic DNA for most patients. Concerning the study's data processing: TCR sequencing data were retrieved from Adaptive's ImmunoSEQ software for 15 to 20 patients, whereas a few other patients were processed with MiXCR and VDJtools. To correct CD4 versus CD8 sorting errors, any sequence found in both subsets at a frequency ratio below 5:1 was removed. CDR3 nucleotide sequences shared between donor and recipient were removed because the origin of such sequences could not be assigned. To count as alloreactive, a clone needed at least 2-fold expansion over unstimulated cells and a minimum CFSE-low frequency of 0.002% (template counts) or 0.001% (read counts). Clones were considered mappable if detected in sequenced pre-transplant spleen, lymph node, or MLR CFSE-low populations of the donor or recipient. The cumulative frequency of alloreactive clones was calculated as a percentage of all sequences, weighted by copy number. TCRdb provides this immuneACCESS table in a form limited to in-frame rearrangements. Some clones are lacking; in checked studies, under half of them reflect an unresolved V gene, and why the rest are absent is not known. From that table come the V and J calls and clone size; the DNA was used to work out D and trimming. This sample is represented by about 80,000 clones; 70% to 90% of them were singletons. Roughly 0.31% of the sample is held by the ten biggest clonotypes.

Based on the germline V gene (reference sequence), the CDR1 and CDR2 sequences are MNHNY and SVGAGI. Its CDR3 holds 14 amino acids, cysteine through phenylalanine. The only DNA kept is the CDR3, 42 bases in frame from the first base. Cut back by 7 bases and 5 bases, the V and J ends lie 17 bases apart. Concerning this clone: Its specific antigen is unknown. It has no much larger one-base neighbor in the sample; base qualities were not kept.

The TCR originated in a human donor who received an intestinal transplant. Rearrangement joined TRBV6-6 to TRBJ1-1, and possibly TRBD1, on 5 matching bases. Sequenced material: unstimulated CD4+ T cells sorted from spleen or lymph node cells, taken before intestinal transplant. In nucleotides, the sequence is TGTGCCAGCATCCTAGGCTCAGGGATGACTGAAGCTTTCTTT. Translated, it gives CASILGSGMTEAFF.